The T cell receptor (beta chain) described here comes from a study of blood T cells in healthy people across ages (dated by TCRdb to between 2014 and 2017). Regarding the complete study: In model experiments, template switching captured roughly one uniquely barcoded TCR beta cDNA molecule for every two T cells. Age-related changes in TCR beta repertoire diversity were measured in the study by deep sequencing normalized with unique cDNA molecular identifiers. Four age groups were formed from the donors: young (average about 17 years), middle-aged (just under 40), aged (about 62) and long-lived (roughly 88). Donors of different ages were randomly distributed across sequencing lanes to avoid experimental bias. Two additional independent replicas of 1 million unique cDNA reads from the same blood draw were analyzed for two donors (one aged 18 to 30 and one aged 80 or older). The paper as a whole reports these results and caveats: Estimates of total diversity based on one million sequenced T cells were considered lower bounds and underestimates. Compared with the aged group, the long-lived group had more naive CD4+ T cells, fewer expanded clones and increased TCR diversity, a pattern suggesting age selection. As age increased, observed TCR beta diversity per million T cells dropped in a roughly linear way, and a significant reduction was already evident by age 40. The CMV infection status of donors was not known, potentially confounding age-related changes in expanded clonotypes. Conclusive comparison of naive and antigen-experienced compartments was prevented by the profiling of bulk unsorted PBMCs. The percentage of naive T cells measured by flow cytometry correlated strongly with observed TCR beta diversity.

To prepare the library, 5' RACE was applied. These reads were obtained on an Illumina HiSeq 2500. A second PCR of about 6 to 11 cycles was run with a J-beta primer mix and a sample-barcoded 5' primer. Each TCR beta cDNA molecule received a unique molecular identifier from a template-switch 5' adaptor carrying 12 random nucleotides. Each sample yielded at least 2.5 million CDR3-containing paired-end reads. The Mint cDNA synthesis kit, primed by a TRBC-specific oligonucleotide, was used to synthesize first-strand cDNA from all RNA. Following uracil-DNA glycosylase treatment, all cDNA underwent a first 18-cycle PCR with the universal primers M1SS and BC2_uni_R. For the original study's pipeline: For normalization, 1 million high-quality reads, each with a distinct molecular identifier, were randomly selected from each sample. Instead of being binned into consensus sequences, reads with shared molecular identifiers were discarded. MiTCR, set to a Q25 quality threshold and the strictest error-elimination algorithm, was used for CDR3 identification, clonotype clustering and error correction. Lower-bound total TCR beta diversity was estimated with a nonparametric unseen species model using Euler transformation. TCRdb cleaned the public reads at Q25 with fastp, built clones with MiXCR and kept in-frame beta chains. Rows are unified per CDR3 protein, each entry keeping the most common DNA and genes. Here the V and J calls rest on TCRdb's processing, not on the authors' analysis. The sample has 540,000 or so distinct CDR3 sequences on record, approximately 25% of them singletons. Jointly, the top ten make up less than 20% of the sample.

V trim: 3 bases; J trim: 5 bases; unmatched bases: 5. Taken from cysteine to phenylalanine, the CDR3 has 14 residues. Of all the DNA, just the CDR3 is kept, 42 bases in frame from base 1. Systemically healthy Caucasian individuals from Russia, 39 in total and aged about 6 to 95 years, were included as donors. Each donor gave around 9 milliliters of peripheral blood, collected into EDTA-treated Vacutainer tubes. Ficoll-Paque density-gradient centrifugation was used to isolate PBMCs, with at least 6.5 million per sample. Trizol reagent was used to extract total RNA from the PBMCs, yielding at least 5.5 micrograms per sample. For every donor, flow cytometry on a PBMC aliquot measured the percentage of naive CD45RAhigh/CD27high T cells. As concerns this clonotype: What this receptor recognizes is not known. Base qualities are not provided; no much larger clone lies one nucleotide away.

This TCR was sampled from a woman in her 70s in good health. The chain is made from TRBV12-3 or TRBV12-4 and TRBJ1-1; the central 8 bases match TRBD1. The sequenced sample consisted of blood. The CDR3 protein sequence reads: CASSFTGGRTEAFF. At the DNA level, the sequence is TGTGCCAGCAGTTTCACAGGGGGACGGACTGAAGCTTTCTTT.